Sequencing of this T cell receptor beta chain was carried out in a study of glioma-infiltrating T cells after dendritic cell vaccination. The CDR3 has 14 amino acids. Germline assignment: CDR1 ENHRY and CDR2 SYGVKD. After removal of 7 bases from V and 3 bases from J, the junction contained 6 bases not matched to a gene. The assay was immunoSEQ multiplex PCR, and TCRdb's table has in-frame clones only and misses some. The sample lists approximately 64,000 clones, approximately 78% occurring once. This clone was seen repeatedly, ten times or more. This sequence originates from a human donor with glioblastoma. The chain combines TRBV10-3 with TRBJ2-5; 9 positions agree with TRBD1. The sequenced sample was blood, obtained before dendritic cell vaccination. CDR3 in amino acids: CAITKGQGKETQYF. Written as DNA, the CDR3 is TGTGCCATCACTAAGGGACAGGGAAAAGAGACCCAGTACTTC.